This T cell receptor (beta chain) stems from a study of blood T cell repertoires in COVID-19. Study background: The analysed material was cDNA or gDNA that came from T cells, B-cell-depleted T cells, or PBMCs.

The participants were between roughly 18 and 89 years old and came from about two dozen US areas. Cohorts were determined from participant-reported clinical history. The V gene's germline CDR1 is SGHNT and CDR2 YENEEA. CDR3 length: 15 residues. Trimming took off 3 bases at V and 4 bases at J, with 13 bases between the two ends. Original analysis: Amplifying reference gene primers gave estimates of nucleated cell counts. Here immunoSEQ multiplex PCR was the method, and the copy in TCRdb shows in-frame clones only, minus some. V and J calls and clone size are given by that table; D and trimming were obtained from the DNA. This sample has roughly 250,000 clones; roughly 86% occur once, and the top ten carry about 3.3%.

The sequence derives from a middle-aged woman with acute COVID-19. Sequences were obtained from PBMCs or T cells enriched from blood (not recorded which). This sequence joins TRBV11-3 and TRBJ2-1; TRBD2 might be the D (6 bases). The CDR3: CASSFSGTTYNEQFF. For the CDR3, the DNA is TGTGCCAGCAGCTTTAGCGGTACCACTTACAATGAGCAGTTCTTC.